Listed below are T cell receptor beta chains from one sample, sequenced in a study of blood T cell repertoires in COVID-19. Produced via immunoSEQ multiplex PCR; TCRdb's table is partial and in-frame only. The repertoire has about 250,000 clones, around 92% of them found once; the top ten carry almost 4%. Input material: PBMCs or T cells enriched from blood (not recorded which). The receptors derive from a woman between 25 and 40 years old with acute COVID-19. Both conserved end residues are part of each CDR3. The D gene is left open where the match is weak. The listing skips clone size in some rows; elsewhere it reads once, few, many or a size class.

cdr3_length	v_call	d_call	j_call	clone_size	cdr3_nt	cdr3_aa
13	TRBV6-5	.	TRBJ1-1	.	TGTGCCAGCAGTTGGAGGAGGGGCACTGAAGCTTTCTTT	CASSWRRGTEAFF
12	TRBV12-3/TRBV12-4	.	TRBJ1-2	.	TGTGCCAGCAGCAACAGTAACTATGGCTACACCTTC	CASSNSNYGYTF
16	TRBV9	.	TRBJ1-1	.	TGTGCCAGCAGCGTAGGGCGCGGAGGTGGGAACACTGAAGCTTTCTTT	CASSVGRGGGNTEAFF
15	TRBV11-2	TRBD1	TRBJ1-4	.	TGTGCCAGCAGCCCGACAGGGACGGTTGGAGAAAAACTGTTTTTT	CASSPTGTVGEKLFF
11	TRBV5-6	.	TRBJ1-1	.	TGTGCCAGCAGCTTTGGGCAGGAAGCTTTCTTT	CASSFGQEAFF
15	TRBV24-1	TRBD1	TRBJ1-5	once	TGTGCCACCAGTGATCGACGGACAGGGAATCAGCCCCAGCATTTT	CATSDRRTGNQPQHF
17	TRBV5-4	.	TRBJ2-5	once	TGTGCCAGCAGCTTGGCCGGGGCAGGGGTGAACGTCGGGACCCAGTACTTC	CASSLAGAGVNVGTQYF
16	TRBV4-2	.	TRBJ2-4	.	TGTGCCAGCAGCCAAGCTCAACCTATGGCCAAAAACATTCAGTACTTC	CASSQAQPMAKNIQYF
14	TRBV29-1	.	TRBJ1-1	.	TGCAGCGCTTCGGGTGAAGGGGCTCACACTGAAGCTTTCTTT	CSASGEGAHTEAFF
19	TRBV5-6	TRBD1	TRBJ2-6	once	TGTGCCAGCAGCGGTCGAAGGGACAGGGGACCCTCTGGGGCCAACGTCCTGACTTTC	CASSGRRDRGPSGANVLTF
18	TRBV28	TRBD1	TRBJ1-5	.	TGTGCCAGCAGGGACCGACAGGGGGGCCTTGTTGGCAATCAGCCCCAGCATTTT	CASRDRQGGLVGNQPQHF
18	TRBV9	TRBD2	TRBJ2-3	.	TGTGCCAGCAGCGTAGCTACACTAGCGGGGGGGATCACAGATACGCAGTATTTT	CASSVATLAGGITDTQYF
14	TRBV6-6	.	TRBJ1-4	once	TGTGCCAGCAGCAAAAATATCGCAGTTGAAAAACTGTTTTTT	CASSKNIAVEKLFF
15	TRBV9	TRBD1	TRBJ1-6	.	TGTGCCAGCAGCGCAACAGGGGCGGACGGTTCACCCCTCCACTTT	CASSATGADGSPLHF
15	TRBV18	TRBD1	TRBJ1-5	.	TGTGCCAGCTCACCTAGGGACAGGGGGAATCAGCCCCAGCATTTT	CASSPRDRGNQPQHF
18	TRBV3-1/TRBV3-2	TRBD2	TRBJ2-5	.	TGTGCCAGCAGCCCTAACGCGCTAGCGGGGGGATGGGGAGAGACCCAGTACTTC	CASSPNALAGGWGETQYF
14	TRBV24-1	.	TRBJ2-2	.	TGTGCCACCAGTGACTACAGGGTTCCCGGGGAGCTGTTTTTT	CATSDYRVPGELFF
14	TRBV28	TRBD2	TRBJ2-3	.	TGTGCCAGCAGTTCCCAACTAGCGGGGAACGCGCAGTATTTT	CASSSQLAGNAQYF
15	TRBV28	.	TRBJ2-6	.	TGTGCCAGCAGTTCTACCCTGTCTGGGGCCAACGTCCTGACTTTC	CASSSTLSGANVLTF
13	TRBV6-6	.	TRBJ1-1	.	TGTGCCAGCAGTACCGACAGTTACTCTGAAGCTTTCTTT	CASSTDSYSEAFF